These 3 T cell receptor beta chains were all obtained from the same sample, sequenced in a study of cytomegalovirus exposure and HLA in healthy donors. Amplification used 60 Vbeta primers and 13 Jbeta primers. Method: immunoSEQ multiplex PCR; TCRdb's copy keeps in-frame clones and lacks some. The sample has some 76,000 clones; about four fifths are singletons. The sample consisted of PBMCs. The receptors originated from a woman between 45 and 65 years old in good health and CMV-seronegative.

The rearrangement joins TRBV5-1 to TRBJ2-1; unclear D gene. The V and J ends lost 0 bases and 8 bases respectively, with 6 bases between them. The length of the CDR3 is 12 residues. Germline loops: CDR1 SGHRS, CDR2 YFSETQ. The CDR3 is CASSLVLDEQFF. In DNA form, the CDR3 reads TGCGCCAGCAGCTTGGTGTTAGATGAGCAGTTCTTC.

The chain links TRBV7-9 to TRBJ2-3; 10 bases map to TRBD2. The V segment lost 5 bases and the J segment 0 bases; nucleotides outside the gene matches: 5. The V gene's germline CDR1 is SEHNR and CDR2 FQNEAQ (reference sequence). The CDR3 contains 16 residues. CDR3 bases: TGTGCCAGCAGCGCAGGACTAGCGGCTAGCACAGATACGCAGTATTTT. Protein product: CASSAGLAASTDTQYF.

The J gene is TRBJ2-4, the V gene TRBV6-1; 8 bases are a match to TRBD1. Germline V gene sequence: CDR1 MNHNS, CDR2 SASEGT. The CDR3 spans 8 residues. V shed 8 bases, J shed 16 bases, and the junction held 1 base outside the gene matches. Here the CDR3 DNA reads TGTGCCAGCGGACAGGGTTACTTC. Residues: CASGQGYF.